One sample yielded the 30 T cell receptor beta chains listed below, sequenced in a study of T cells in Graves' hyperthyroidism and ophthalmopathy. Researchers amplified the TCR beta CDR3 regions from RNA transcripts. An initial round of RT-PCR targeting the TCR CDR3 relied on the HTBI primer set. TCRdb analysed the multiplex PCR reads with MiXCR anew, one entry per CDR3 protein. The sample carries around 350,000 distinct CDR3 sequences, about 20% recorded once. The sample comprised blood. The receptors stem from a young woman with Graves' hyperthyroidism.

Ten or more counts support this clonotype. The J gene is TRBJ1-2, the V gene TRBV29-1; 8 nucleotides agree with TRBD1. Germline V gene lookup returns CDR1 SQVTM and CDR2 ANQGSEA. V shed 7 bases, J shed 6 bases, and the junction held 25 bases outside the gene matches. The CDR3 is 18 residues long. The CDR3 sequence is CSASAHEAGGTLFNGYTF. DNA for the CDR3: TGCAGCGCCTCAGCCCACGAGGCAGGGGGCACTTTATTCAATGGCTACACCTTC.

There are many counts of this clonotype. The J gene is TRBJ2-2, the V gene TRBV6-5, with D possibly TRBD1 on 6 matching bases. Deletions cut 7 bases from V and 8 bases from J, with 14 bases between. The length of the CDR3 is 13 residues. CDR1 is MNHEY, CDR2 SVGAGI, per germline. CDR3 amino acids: CASTLAGDGELFF. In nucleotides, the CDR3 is TGTGCCAGCACCCTGGCAGGGGATGGGGAGCTGTTTTTT.

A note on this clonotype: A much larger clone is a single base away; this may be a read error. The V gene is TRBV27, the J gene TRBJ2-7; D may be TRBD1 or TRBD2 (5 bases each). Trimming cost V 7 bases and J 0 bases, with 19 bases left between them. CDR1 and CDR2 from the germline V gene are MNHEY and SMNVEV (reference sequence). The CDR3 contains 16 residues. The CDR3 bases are TGTGCCAGCATTCCTTCGCTCGGGACCAACTCCTACGAGCAGTACTTC. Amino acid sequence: CASIPSLGTNSYEQYF.

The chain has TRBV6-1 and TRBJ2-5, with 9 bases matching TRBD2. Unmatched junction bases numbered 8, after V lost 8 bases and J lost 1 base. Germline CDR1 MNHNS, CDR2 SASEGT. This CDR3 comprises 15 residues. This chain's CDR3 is CASAGGGTGQETQYF. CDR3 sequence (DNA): TGTGCCAGCGCGGGGGGGGGGACTGGCCAAGAGACCCAGTACTTC.

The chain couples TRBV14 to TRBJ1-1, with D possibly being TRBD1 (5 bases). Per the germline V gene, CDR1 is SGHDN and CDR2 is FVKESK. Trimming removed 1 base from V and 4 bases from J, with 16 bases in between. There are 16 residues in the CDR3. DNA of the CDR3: TGTGCCAGCAGCCAAGGTAGGGGAAGGTGGGGCACTGAAGCTTTCTTT. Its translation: CASSQGRGRWGTEAFF.

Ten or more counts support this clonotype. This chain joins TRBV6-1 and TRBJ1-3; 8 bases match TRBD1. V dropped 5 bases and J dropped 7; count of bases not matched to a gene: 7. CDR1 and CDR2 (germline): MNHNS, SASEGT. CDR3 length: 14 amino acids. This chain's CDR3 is CASSLTTGANTIYF. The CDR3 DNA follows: TGTGCCAGCAGTCTCACGACAGGGGCCAACACCATATATTTT.

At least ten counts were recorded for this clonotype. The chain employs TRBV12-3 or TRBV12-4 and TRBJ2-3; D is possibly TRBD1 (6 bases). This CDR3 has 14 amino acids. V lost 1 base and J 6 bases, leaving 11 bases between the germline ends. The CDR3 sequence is CASSLGGPLDTQYF. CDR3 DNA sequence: TGTGCCAGCAGTTTAGGGGGGCCGCTTGATACGCAGTATTTT.

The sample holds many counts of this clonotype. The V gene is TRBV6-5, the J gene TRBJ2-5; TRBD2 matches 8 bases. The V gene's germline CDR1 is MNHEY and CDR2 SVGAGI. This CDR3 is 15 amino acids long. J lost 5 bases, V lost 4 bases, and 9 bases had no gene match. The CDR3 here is CASSFYRGGVETQYF. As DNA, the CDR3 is TGTGCCAGCAGTTTTTATCGGGGGGGCGTGGAGACCCAGTACTTC.

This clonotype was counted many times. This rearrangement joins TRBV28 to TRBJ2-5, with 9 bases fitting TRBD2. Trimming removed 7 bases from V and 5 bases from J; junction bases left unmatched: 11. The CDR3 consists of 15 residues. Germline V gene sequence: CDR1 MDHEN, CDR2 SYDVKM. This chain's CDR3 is CASNFRAGGHETQYF. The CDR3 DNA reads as TGTGCCAGCAACTTTAGGGCGGGGGGGCATGAGACCCAGTACTTC.

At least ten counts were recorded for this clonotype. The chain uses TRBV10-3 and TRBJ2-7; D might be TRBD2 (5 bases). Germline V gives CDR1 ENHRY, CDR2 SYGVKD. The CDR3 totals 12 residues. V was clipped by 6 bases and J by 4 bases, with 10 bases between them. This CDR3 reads CAISRRTYEQYF. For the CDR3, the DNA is TGTGCCATCAGCCGAAGGACTTACGAGCAGTACTTC.

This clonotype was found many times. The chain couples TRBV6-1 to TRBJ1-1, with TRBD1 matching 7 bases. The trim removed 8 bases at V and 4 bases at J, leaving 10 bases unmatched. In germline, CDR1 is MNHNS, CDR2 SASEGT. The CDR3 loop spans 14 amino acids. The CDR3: CASSSRQGVTEAFF. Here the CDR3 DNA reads TGTGCCAGCTCTAGCCGACAGGGCGTCACTGAAGCTTTCTTT.

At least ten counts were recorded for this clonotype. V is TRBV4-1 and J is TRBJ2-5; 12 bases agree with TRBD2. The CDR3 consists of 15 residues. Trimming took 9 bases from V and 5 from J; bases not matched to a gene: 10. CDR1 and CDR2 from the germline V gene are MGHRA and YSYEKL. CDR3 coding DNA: TGCGCCAGTACAGAGACTAGCGGGGGAGGGGAGACCCAGTACTTC. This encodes CASTETSGGGETQYF.

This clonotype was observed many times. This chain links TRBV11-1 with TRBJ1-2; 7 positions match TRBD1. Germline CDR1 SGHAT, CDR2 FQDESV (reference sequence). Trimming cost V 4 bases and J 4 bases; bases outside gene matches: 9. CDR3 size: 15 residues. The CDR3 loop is CASSSGGTAIYGYTF. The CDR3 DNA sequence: TGTGCCAGCAGCTCGGGGGGGACAGCAATCTATGGCTACACCTTC.

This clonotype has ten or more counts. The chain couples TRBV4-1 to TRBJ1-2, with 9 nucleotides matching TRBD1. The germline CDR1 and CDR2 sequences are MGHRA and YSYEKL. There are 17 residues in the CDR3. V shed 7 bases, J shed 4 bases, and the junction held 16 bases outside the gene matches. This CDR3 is CASNSLGPGQGAYGYTF. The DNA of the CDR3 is TGCGCCAGCAACTCACTGGGCCCGGGACAGGGAGCCTATGGCTACACCTTC.

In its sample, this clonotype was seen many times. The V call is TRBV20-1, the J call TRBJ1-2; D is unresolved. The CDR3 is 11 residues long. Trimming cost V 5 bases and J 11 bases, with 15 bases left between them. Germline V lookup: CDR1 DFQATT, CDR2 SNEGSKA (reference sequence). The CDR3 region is CSAQDPPQYTF. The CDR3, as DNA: TGCAGTGCTCAAGACCCCCCCCAGTACACCTTC.

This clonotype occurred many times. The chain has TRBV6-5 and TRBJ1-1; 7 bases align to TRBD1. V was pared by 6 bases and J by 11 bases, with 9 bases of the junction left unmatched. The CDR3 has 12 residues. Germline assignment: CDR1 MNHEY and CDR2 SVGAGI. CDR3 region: CASSLIQGWAFF. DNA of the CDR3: TGTGCCAGCAGCCTGATACAGGGGTGGGCTTTCTTT.

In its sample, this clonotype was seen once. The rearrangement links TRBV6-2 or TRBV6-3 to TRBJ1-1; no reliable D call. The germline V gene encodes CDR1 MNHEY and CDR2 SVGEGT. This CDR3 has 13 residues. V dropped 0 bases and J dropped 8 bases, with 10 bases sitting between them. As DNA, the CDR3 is TGTGCCAGCAGTTACTCGGACCACGTCGAAGCTTTCTTT. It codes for CASSYSDHVEAFF.

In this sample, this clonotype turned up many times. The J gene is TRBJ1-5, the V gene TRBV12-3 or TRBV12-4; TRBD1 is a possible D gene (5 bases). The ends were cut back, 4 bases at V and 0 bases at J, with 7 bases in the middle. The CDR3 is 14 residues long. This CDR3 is CASSWGDSNQPQHF. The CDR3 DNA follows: TGTGCCAGCAGTTGGGGGGATAGCAATCAGCCCCAGCATTTT.

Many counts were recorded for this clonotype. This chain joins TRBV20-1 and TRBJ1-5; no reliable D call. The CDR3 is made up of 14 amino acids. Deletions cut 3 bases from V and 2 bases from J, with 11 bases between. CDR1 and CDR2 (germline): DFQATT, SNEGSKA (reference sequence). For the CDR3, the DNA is TGCAGTGCTAGTACGGTGTACGGCAATCAGCCCCAGCATTTT. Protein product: CSASTVYGNQPQHF.

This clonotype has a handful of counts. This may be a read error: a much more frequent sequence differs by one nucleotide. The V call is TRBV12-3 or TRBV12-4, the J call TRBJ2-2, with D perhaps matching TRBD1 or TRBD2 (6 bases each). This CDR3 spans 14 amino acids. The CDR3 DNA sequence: TGTGCCAGCAAAGGGGGGATTAACACCGGGGAGCTGTGTTTT. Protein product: CASKGGINTGELCF.

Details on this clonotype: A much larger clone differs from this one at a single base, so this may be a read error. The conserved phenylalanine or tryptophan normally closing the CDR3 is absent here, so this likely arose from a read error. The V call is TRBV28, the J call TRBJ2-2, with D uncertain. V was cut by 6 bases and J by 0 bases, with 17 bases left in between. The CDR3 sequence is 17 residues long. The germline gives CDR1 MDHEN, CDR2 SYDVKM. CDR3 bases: TGTGCCAGCAGCAAGCACTATACCGCTGCGAACACCGGGGAGCTGTTTTTG. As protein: CASSKHYTAANTGELFL.

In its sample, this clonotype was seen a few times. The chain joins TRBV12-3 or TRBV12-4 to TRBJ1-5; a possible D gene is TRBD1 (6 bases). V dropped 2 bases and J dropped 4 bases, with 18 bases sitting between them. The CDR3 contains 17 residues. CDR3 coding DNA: TGTGCCAGCAGTTTACTCCTTTACAGGGAGGGGAATCAGCCCCAGCATTTT. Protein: CASSLLLYREGNQPQHF.

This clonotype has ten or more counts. For the CDR3, the DNA is TGTGCCAGCAGTCCCGGGACAGTCCCCGCCAAAAACATTCAGTACTTC. This sequence encodes CASSPGTVPAKNIQYF. The gene calls are TRBV28 and TRBJ2-4, with 7 bases matching TRBD1. The CDR3 runs to 16 residues. The germline CDR1 and CDR2 sequences are MDHEN and SYDVKM. With V trimmed by 5 bases and J by 1 base, 8 bases remained unmatched.

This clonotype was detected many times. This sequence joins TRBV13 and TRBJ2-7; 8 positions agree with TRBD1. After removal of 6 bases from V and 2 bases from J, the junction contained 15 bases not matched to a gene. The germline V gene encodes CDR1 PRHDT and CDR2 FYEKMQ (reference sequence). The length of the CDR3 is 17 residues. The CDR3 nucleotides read TGTGCCAGCAGTCTAGGACAGGGAGCCCTTGGCGCCTACGAGCAGTACTTC. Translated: CASSLGQGALGAYEQYF.

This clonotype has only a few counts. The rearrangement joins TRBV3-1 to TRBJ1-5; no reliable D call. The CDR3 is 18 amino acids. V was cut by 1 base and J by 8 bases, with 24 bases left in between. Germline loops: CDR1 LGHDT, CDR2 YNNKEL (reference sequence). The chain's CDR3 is CASSQGVGGLTLLEPQHF. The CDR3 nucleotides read TGTGCCAGCAGCCAAGGGGTTGGAGGGTTGACCCTTTTGGAGCCCCAGCATTTT.

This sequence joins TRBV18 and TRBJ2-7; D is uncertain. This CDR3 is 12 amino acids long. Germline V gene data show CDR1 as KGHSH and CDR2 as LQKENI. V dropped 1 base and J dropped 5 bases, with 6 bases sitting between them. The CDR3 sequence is CASSPLQDEQYF. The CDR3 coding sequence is TGTGCCAGCTCACCACTGCAGGACGAGCAGTACTTC.

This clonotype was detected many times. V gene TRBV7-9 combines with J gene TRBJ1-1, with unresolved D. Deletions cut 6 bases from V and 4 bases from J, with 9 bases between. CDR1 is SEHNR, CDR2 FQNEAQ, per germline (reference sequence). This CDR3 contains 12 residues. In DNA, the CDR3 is TGTGCCAGCAGGGTCATTGGCACTGAAGCTTTCTTT. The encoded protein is CASRVIGTEAFF. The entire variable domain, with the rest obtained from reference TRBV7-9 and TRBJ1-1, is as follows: DTGVSQNPRHKITKRGQNVTFRCDPISEHNRLYWYRQTLGQGPEFLTYFQNEAQLEKSRLLSDRFSAERPKGSFSTLEIQRTEQGDSAMYLCASRVIGTEAFFGQGTRLTVV.

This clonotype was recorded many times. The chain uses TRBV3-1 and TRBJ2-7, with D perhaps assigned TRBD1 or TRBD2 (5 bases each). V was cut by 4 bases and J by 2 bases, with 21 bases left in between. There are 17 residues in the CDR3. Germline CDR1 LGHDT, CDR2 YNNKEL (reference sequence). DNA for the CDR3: TGTGCCAGCAGCCCGTTCAACTCCGGGACGGACACCTACGAGCAGTACTTC. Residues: CASSPFNSGTDTYEQYF.

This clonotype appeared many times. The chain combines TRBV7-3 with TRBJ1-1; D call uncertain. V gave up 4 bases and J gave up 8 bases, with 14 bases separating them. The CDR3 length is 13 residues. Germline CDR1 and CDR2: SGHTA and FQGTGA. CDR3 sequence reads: CASSSNPYDEAFF. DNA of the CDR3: TGTGCCAGCAGCTCAAACCCTTACGACGAAGCTTTCTTT.

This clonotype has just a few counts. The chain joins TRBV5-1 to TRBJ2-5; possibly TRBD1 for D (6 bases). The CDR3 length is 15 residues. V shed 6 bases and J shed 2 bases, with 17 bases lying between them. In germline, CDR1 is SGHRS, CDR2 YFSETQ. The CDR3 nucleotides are TGCGCCAGCACCCTTGCGACAGGAATTCAAGAGACCCAGTACTTC. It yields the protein CASTLATGIQETQYF. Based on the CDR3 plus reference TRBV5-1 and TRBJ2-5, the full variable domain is KAGVTQTPRYLIKTRGQQVTLSCSPISGHRSVSWYQQTPGQGLQFLFEYFSETQRNKGNFPGRFSGRQFSNSRSEMNVSTLELGDSALYLCASTLATGIQETQYFGPGTRLLVL.